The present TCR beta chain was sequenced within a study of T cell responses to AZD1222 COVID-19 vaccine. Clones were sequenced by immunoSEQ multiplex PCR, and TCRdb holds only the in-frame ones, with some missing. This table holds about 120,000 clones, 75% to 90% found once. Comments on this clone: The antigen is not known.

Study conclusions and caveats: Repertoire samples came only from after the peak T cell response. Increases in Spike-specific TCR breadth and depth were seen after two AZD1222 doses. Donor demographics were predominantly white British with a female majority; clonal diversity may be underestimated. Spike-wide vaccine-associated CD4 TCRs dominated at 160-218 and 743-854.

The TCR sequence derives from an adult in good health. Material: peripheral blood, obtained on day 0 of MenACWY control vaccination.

The CDR3 DNA reads TGTGCTAGTGCCTTGACAGTGAACACTGAAGCTTTCTTT. It is translated as CASALTVNTEAFF. The rearrangement joins TRBV12-5 to TRBJ1-1, with a tentative D call TRBD1 (5 bases). The germline V gene encodes CDR1 LGHNT and CDR2 FRNRAP. The CDR3 contains 13 residues. The ends were cut back, 7 bases at V and 0 bases at J, with 9 bases in the middle.